One and the same sample provided the 2 T cell receptor beta chains below, sequenced in a study of T cells after yellow fever vaccination. TCRdb reanalysed the 5' RACE reads using MiXCR and keeps one entry per CDR3 protein. The table has some 500,000 distinct CDR3 sequences, approximately 15% seen once; the top ten hold around 15%. This specimen consisted of PBMCs, obtained on the day of the yellow fever booster vaccination. Receptors were obtained from a man aged 30-40 years who received the YFV17D yellow fever vaccine.

The rearrangement links TRBV28 to TRBJ2-7, with 7 bases aligning to TRBD2. The CDR3 contains 19 residues. V shed 4 bases and J 5 bases; nucleotides not matched to a gene: 23. Germline V gives CDR1 MDHEN, CDR2 SYDVKM. Here the CDR3 DNA reads TGTGCCAGCAGTTCTTCCGGCCGGGGAGGAGTGGCGGGAGTTCACGAGCAGTACTTC. Translating gives CASSSSGRGGVAGVHEQYF.

The chain has TRBV7-6 and TRBJ2-1; TRBD2 aligns across 10 bases. The length of the CDR3 is 16 residues. V lost 5 bases and J lost 6; bases outside the gene matches: 10. The germline CDR1 and CDR2 sequences are SGHVS and FNYEAQ. DNA of the CDR3: TGTGCCAGCAGCAACCCCGGGACTAGCGTGTCCAATGAGCAGTTCTTC. Its protein product is CASSNPGTSVSNEQFF. Using reference TRBV7-6 and TRBJ2-1 for the parts outside the CDR3, the full variable domain is GAGVSQSPRYKVTKRGQDVALRCDPISGHVSLYWYRQALGQGPEFLTYFNYEAQQDKSGLPNDRFSAERPEGSISTLTIQRTEQRDSAMYRCASSNPGTSVSNEQFFGPGTRLTVL.